These 27 T cell receptor beta chains were sequenced from one sample in a study of regulatory T cells in long-lasting Graves disease. HTBI primers from iRepertoire and Arm-PCR of CDR3 regions yielded the TCR beta libraries. TCRdb independently ran MiXCR on the multiplex PCR reads; one entry per CDR3 protein. This sample has 560,000 or so distinct CDR3 sequences, with roughly a sixth found just once. The sample's time point: newly diagnosed GD, antithyroid drugs for less than 3 months. RNA from PBMCs was the source of the TCR library. Separately, the same data were catalogued under a study of T cells in Graves' hyperthyroidism and ophthalmopathy.

Sample: peripheral blood mononuclear cells (PBMCs), taken at new diagnosis, from a patient treated with antithyroid drugs. These receptor sequences come from a young man with Graves disease.

The rearrangement joins TRBV7-2 to TRBJ2-2, with 7 bases aligning to TRBD1. The CDR3 extends over 18 amino acids. After removal of 4 bases from V and 4 bases from J, the junction contained 15 bases not matched to a gene. Germline CDR1 is SGHTA and CDR2 is FQGNSA. CDR3: CASSSRDRVGLSTGELFF. DNA of the CDR3: TGTGCCAGCAGCTCGAGAGACAGGGTCGGTCTTAGCACCGGGGAGCTGTTTTTT.

The V gene is TRBV27, the J gene TRBJ2-6; D is unclear. Germline assignment: CDR1 MNHEY and CDR2 SMNVEV (reference sequence). This CDR3 is 16 amino acids long. V lost 4 bases and J lost 1, with 11 bases in between. CDR3 DNA: TGTGCCAGCAGTTCCGTTGAACCATCTGGGGCCAACGTCCTGACTTTC. Protein product: CASSSVEPSGANVLTF.

Concerning this clonotype: Given a much more abundant clone one base away, this may be a read error. The chain couples TRBV2 to TRBJ2-3; 9 bases are shared with TRBD1. The germline V gene has CDR1 SNHLY and CDR2 FYNNEI. The CDR3 has 15 amino acids. V lost 7 bases to trimming and J lost 1 base; unmatched junction nucleotides: 6. CDR3 protein: CASTNRGPGTDTQYF. DNA of the CDR3: TGTGCCAGCACCAACAGGGGGCCCGGCACAGATACGCAGTATTTT.

CDR3 loop: CASHPLTEGQPTPHYGYTF. CDR3 DNA: TGTGCCAGTCACCCCCTCACAGAGGGACAGCCCACACCTCACTATGGCTACACCTTC. This sequence joins TRBV28 and TRBJ1-2; TRBD1 matches at 7 bases. J was trimmed by 3 bases and V by 9 bases; bases with no gene match: 25. CDR1 MDHEN and CDR2 SYDVKM come from the germline V gene. This CDR3 contains 19 residues.

This clonotype was found many times. The junction and the germline gene differ at one end; a read error may be behind it. This chain connects TRBV3-1 to TRBJ2-1; D might be TRBD2 (7 bases). The germline gives CDR1 LGHDT, CDR2 YNNKEL (reference sequence). There are 16 residues in the CDR3. CDR3 in DNA: TGTGCCAGCAGTCAAGGGGGGGACGGCTCCTACAATGAGCAGTTCTTC. Translation gives CASSQGGDGSYNEQFF.

This clonotype was found many times. The V and J genes are TRBV2 and TRBJ1-2; D might be TRBD1 (5 bases). V lost 5 bases and J 4 bases, leaving 17 bases between the germline ends. From germline, CDR1 is SNHLY and CDR2 FYNNEI. The CDR3 is made up of 15 amino acids. The CDR3 region is CASSLQEWGIYGYTF. The DNA of the CDR3 is TGTGCCAGCAGTCTACAGGAGTGGGGAATCTATGGCTACACCTTC.

This clonotype was detected ten times or more. CDR3 nucleotides: TGTGCCAGCAGTGAAGAGAGGGGGGGGTCCAACACTGAAGCTTTCTTT. Its protein is CASSEERGGSNTEAFF. The V call is TRBV2, the J call TRBJ1-1; maybe TRBD1 (6 bases). CDR3 length: 16 amino acids. Per germline, CDR1 SNHLY and CDR2 FYNNEI. Trimming cost V 1 base and J 2 bases, with 14 bases left between them.

This clonotype was detected a few times. The chain employs TRBV20-1 and TRBJ2-1; 10 nucleotides match TRBD2. The CDR3 loop spans 19 amino acids. The V gene's germline CDR1 is DFQATT and CDR2 SNEGSKA (reference sequence). Trimming took 3 bases from V and 6 from J; bases not matched to a gene: 20. The CDR3 nucleotides are TGCAGTGCTAGTAGAAAGCTAGCGGGAGCGGGGTACTGGGGCAATGAGCAGTTCTTC. Translation: CSASRKLAGAGYWGNEQFF.

This chain joins TRBV5-6 and TRBJ1-3, with D unclear. From germline, CDR1 is SGHDT and CDR2 YYEEEE. Trimming left V 0 bases short and J 0 bases short, with 19 bases between. CDR3 length: 19 amino acids. CDR3 protein: CASSLGASRLTNSGNTIYF. In nucleotides, the CDR3 is TGTGCCAGCAGCTTGGGGGCCAGCCGACTTACCAACTCTGGAAACACCATATATTTT.

This clonotype was seen repeatedly, ten times or more. V and J are TRBV27 and TRBJ2-3, with D possibly matching TRBD2 (5 bases). The CDR3 is 13 amino acids. Germline values: CDR1 MNHEY, CDR2 SMNVEV (reference sequence). With 8 bases removed from V and 3 bases from J, the gap between germline ends came to 12 bases. The CDR3 bases are TGTGCCAGCGGGAGCCGAGCAACAGATACGCAGTATTTT. Translated, it gives CASGSRATDTQYF.

The chain combines TRBV5-4 with TRBJ2-7; possibly TRBD1 for D (6 bases). CDR1 and CDR2 from the germline V gene are SGHNT and YYREEE (reference sequence). Trimming removed 3 bases at V and 7 bases at J, with 23 bases between. The CDR3 sequence is 16 residues long. CDR3 sequence reads: CASSSIGAGEPREQYF. The CDR3 region has the DNA TGTGCCAGCAGCTCGATAGGGGCAGGGGAACCTCGAGAGCAGTACTTC.

The sample holds a few counts of this clonotype. The chain recombines TRBV20-1 with TRBJ2-5; D is unclear. The ends were cut back, 0 bases at V and 6 bases at J, with 8 bases in the middle. The germline V gene has CDR1 DFQATT and CDR2 SNEGSKA (reference sequence). This CDR3 is 12 amino acids long. In DNA, the CDR3 is TGCAGTGCTAGAGATCGGATGAAGACCCAGTACTTC. Amino acid sequence: CSARDRMKTQYF.

This clonotype showed up many times. V usage is TRBV27 and J usage is TRBJ1-1; TRBD1 agrees at 9 bases. Germline V gives CDR1 MNHEY, CDR2 SMNVEV (reference sequence). The CDR3 sequence is 17 residues long. With V trimmed by 3 bases and J by 3 bases, 11 bases remained unmatched. Here the CDR3 DNA reads TGTGCCAGCAGTTTGGAGTTCCGGGACAGGGATCACACTGAAGCTTTCTTT. It encodes CASSLEFRDRDHTEAFF.

This clonotype was seen many times. The rearrangement joins TRBV27 to TRBJ2-5, with 7 bases identical to TRBD2. The CDR3 has 17 amino acids. Trimming removed 2 bases from V and 5 bases from J; junction bases left unmatched: 14. The germline V gene encodes CDR1 MNHEY and CDR2 SMNVEV (reference sequence). CDR3 DNA sequence: TGTGCCAGCAGTTTAAATGGGAGGGCCCGCTTTGGGGAGACCCAGTACTTC. Its translation is CASSLNGRARFGETQYF.

CDR3 DNA: TGTGCCTGGAGTGTTTTTGCGAACACTGAAGCTTTCTTT. Its translation is CAWSVFANTEAFF. The chain uses TRBV30 and TRBJ1-1; D is unresolved. Germline CDR1 reads GTSNPN; CDR2 reads SVGIG (reference sequence). V shed 0 bases and J shed 1 base, with 6 bases lying between them. The CDR3 has 13 amino acids.

V is TRBV2 and J is TRBJ2-3, with 7 bases that match TRBD1. Trimming removed 5 bases from V and 5 bases from J; junction bases left unmatched: 13. This CDR3 contains 16 residues. In germline, CDR1 is SNHLY, CDR2 FYNNEI. CDR3 sequence: CASSSTGNGGLDTQYF. CDR3 nucleotide sequence: TGTGCCAGCAGTTCGACAGGGAATGGGGGCCTAGATACGCAGTATTTT. Combining the CDR3 with reference TRBV2 and TRBJ2-3 gives the whole variable domain EPEVTQTPSHQVTQMGQEVILRCVPISNHLYFYWYRQILGQKVEFLVSFYNNEISEKSEIFDDQFSVERPDGSNFTLKIRSTKLEDSAMYFCASSSTGNGGLDTQYFGPGTRLTVL.

The rearrangement uses TRBV20-1 and TRBJ1-6, with TRBD1 matching 10 bases. The junction had 8 bases not matched to a gene; V was cut back by 5 bases and J by 10 bases. Germline values: CDR1 DFQATT, CDR2 SNEGSKA (reference sequence). The CDR3 loop spans 14 amino acids. CDR3 nucleotides: TGCAGTGCTGCTACCGGGACAGGGGCCTCACCCCTCCACTTT. It encodes CSAATGTGASPLHF.

The table lists this clonotype with many counts. The chain combines TRBV12-3 or TRBV12-4 with TRBJ2-3, with TRBD2 identical over 9 bases. The ends lost 3 bases at V and 3 bases at J; junction bases unmatched: 10. CDR3 length: 17 amino acids. The CDR3 sequence is CASSLAGGPVWTDTQYF. The CDR3 nucleotides read TGTGCCAGCAGTTTGGCGGGAGGGCCGGTTTGGACAGATACGCAGTATTTT.

The CDR3 DNA is TGTGCCATCAGGAGGGAGGGCGGAGATACGCAGTATTTT. Protein: CAIRREGGDTQYF. V gene TRBV10-3 combines with J gene TRBJ2-3; 7 bases map to TRBD2. Trimming removed 6 bases from V and 5 bases from J; junction bases left unmatched: 5. This CDR3 has 13 residues. The germline CDR1 and CDR2 sequences are ENHRY and SYGVKD.

In this sample, this clonotype turned up a few times. The chain recombines TRBV29-1 with TRBJ1-1; no clear D. The V end was cut by 4 bases, the J end by 1 base, with 10 bases between. The germline CDR1 and CDR2 sequences are SQVTM and ANQGSEA. CDR3 length: 13 residues. The CDR3 loop is CSVVEASNTEAFF. In DNA form, the CDR3 reads TGCAGCGTTGTAGAGGCCTCGAACACTGAAGCTTTCTTT.

As to this clonotype: One end of the junction does not line up with germline, which may come from a read error. The V call is TRBV20-1, the J call TRBJ2-3; 8 nucleotides match TRBD2. Per the germline V gene, CDR1 is DFQATT and CDR2 is SNEGSKA (reference sequence). CDR3 length equals 16 residues. The CDR3 loop reads CSAGDPSGSLTDTQYF. The CDR3 region has the DNA TGCAGTGCTGGAGATCCCAGCGGGAGCCTCACAGATACGCAGTATTTT.

This clonotype was seen a few times. The rearrangement joins TRBV18 to TRBJ2-1; 8 bases are a match to TRBD2. V lost 3 bases, J lost 8 bases, and 12 bases stayed unmatched. In germline, CDR1 is KGHSH, CDR2 LQKENI. This CDR3 spans 16 amino acids. CDR3 bases: TGTGCCAGCTCACCTTATAGCGGGAAGAGGGCCGATGAGCAGTTCTTC. As protein: CASSPYSGKRADEQFF.

This clonotype was observed a handful of times. The chain recombines TRBV6-1 with TRBJ2-1; 7 positions agree with TRBD2. CDR1 and CDR2 (germline): MNHNS, SASEGT. The CDR3 loop spans 15 amino acids. J lost 4 bases, V lost 5 bases, and 8 bases had no gene match. The CDR3 spells CASSPGGTLYNEQFF. The CDR3 DNA reads as TGTGCCAGCAGTCCGGGAGGAACCTTATACAATGAGCAGTTCTTC.

This clonotype has more than one count but fewer than ten. A much larger clonotype is one base distant, so this may be a read error. Likely a read error: the CDR3 ends without its conserved phenylalanine or tryptophan. The chain has TRBV11-1 and TRBJ2-5, with 9 nucleotides matching TRBD1. The closer fit of TRBJ2-7 to the DNA end suggests the J call may be wrong. CDR1 is SGHAT and CDR2 is FQDESV in the germline V gene (reference sequence). The CDR3 is 15 residues long. CDR3 residues: CASSQPGQGSYEQYS. CDR3 in DNA: TGTGCCAGCAGCCAACCGGGACAGGGCTCCTACGAGCAGTACTCC.

The chain uses TRBV9 and TRBJ2-6, with D perhaps assigned TRBD1 or TRBD2 (6 bases each). There are 16 residues in the CDR3. The V end lost 0 bases, the J end lost 4 bases, and 11 bases lay between the germline ends. The germline V gene encodes CDR1 SGDLS and CDR2 YYNGEE. The CDR3 reads CASSVDGGGGANVLTF. The CDR3, as DNA: TGTGCCAGCAGCGTAGACGGGGGCGGAGGGGCCAACGTCCTGACTTTC.

The V call is TRBV28, the J call TRBJ1-2; D perhaps matches TRBD1 (6 bases). Trimming stripped 4 bases from V and 4 bases from J, with 13 bases between. Looked up from germline, CDR1 is MDHEN and CDR2 is SYDVKM. The CDR3 spans 14 residues. Written as DNA, the CDR3 is TGTGCCAGCAGTTCGGGGGGGCGCACCTATGGCTACACCTTC. The encoded protein is CASSSGGRTYGYTF.

This clonotype was found many times. This chain uses TRBV6-1 with TRBJ2-7, with D possibly matching TRBD2 (6 bases). This CDR3 has 14 residues. V was trimmed by 3 bases and J by 5 bases, leaving 14 bases between them. Germline loops: CDR1 MNHNS, CDR2 SASEGT. CDR3 nucleotides: TGTGCCAGCAGTGACCGGTCCGGGGGTAACGAGCAGTACTTC. This gives the protein CASSDRSGGNEQYF.